This TCR beta chain was captured by sequencing in a study of shared clonotypes between healthy human individuals. Positively selected for CCR7, the CD45RO-negative cells used as naive CD8 cells excluded terminally differentiated effector memory CD45RA+ cells. The CDR3 length is 15 residues. Trimming removed 4 bases at V and 0 bases at J, with 11 bases between. Germline V gene lookup returns CDR1 SGHVS and CDR2 FQNEAQ. Points from the study as a whole: Only a few donors were included, so the genetic and exposure-history diversity represented was limited.

Of note for this clone: Antigen unknown.

The table came from immunoSEQ multiplex PCR; TCRdb's copy has only in-frame clones and leaves some out. This table holds millions of clones, about 93% found once. Sequenced material: naive CD8+ T cells from PBMCs. V and J are TRBV7-8 and TRBJ2-3; D perhaps matches TRBD2 (7 bases). The TCR sequence derives from a man between 18 and 35 years old in good health. Some clones in this sample may be carry-over from other donors' samples. CDR3 protein: CASSSRGGSTDTQYF. CDR3 DNA sequence: TGTGCCAGCAGCTCTAGGGGGGGCAGCACAGATACGCAGTATTTT.